These 4 T cell receptor beta chains were all obtained from the same sample, sequenced in a study of T cell repertoires in cytomegalovirus infection. TCRdb reanalysed the reads using MiXCR and keeps one entry per CDR3 protein. The sample records around 130,000 distinct CDR3 sequences, approximately 9.2% being singletons. Sequenced: PBMCs. The receptor set was obtained from a human donor in good health (CMV status not recorded). Some clones in this sample may be carry-over from other donors' samples.

This clonotype has only a few counts. The chain recombines TRBV19 with TRBJ1-6; tentatively, D is TRBD1 (5 bases). The V gene lost 7 bases and the J gene lost 7 bases, with 17 bases spanning the gap. From germline, CDR1 is LNHDA and CDR2 SQIVND (reference sequence). The CDR3 is made up of 15 amino acids. The CDR3 sequence is CASTRSDTLNSPLHF. The DNA for the CDR3 is TGTGCCAGTACTAGATCGGACACCCTGAATTCACCCCTCCACTTT.

At least ten counts were recorded for this clonotype. The rearrangement uses TRBV7-6 and TRBJ2-1, with TRBD2 identical over 9 bases. In germline, CDR1 is SGHVS, CDR2 FNYEAQ. The V and J ends lost 5 bases and 7 bases, in that order; junction bases with no gene match: 15. CDR3 length: 17 amino acids. For the CDR3, the DNA is TGTGCCAGCAGCACCTTGAGGTTAGCGGGAGAGTGGAATGAGCAGTTCTTC. Translating it yields CASSTLRLAGEWNEQFF.

This chain joins TRBV28 and TRBJ1-1; weak D call: TRBD1 (6 bases). Looked up from germline, CDR1 is MDHEN and CDR2 is SYDVKM. This CDR3 spans 15 amino acids. V was clipped by 3 bases and J by 0 bases, with 11 bases between them. CDR3 sequence (DNA): TGTGCCAGCAGTTTTCCCGGACAGATGAACACTGAAGCTTTCTTT. It translates to CASSFPGQMNTEAFF.

This clonotype has a count of ten or more. V gene TRBV12-3 or TRBV12-4 combines with J gene TRBJ2-1, with D possibly being TRBD1 or TRBD2 (5 bases each). Deletions cut 3 bases from V and 10 bases from J, with 13 bases between. This CDR3 has 13 residues. The CDR3 protein is CASSLGTPYEQFF. The CDR3 DNA sequence: TGTGCCAGCAGTTTGGGGACGCCCTACGAGCAGTTCTTC.